This T cell receptor (beta chain) was captured by sequencing in a study of cytomegalovirus exposure and HLA in healthy donors. Study conclusions and caveats: One variant, a missense change in DCLRE1C, was linked in a later analysis to TCR beta V- and J-gene trimming.

Worth noting for this clone: The antigen is not known.

PCR primers comprised 60 Vbeta and 13 Jbeta primers. Using immunoSEQ multiplex PCR, the repertoire was profiled, and TCRdb retains in-frame clones only, with some absent. The top ten clones hold about 6% of a sample with some 110,000 clones, around 80% of them seen once. Trimming cost V 7 bases and J 5 bases; bases outside gene matches: 6. Germline V gene lookup returns CDR1 SNHLY and CDR2 FYNNEI. The length of the CDR3 is 14 residues. V gene TRBV2 combines with J gene TRBJ2-1, with TRBD2 matching over 9 bases. The origin of this receptor is a woman aged 45 to 65 in good health and CMV-seropositive. The sample taken for sequencing was PBMCs. The CDR3 DNA reads as TGTGCCAGCACCTGGGGACTAGCTGACAATGAGCAGTTCTTC. As protein: CASTWGLADNEQFF.